This is a list of T cell receptor beta chains from one sample in a study of T cell responses to AZD1222 COVID-19 vaccine. TCRdb's copy holds only in-frame clones and misses some; the assay was immunoSEQ multiplex PCR. Of under 70,000 clones listed, around four fifths are singletons. The sample in question was peripheral blood, obtained on day 0 of AZD1222 vaccination. The receptors were gathered from an adult in good health. Each CDR3 is given with its conserved first and last residue. D genes are given only for firm matches. Size tells how often a clone was seen (once, few, many) or the class of an expanded clone, and some rows leave it out.

V	D	size	J	CDR3	DNA
TRBV27	NA	NA	TRBJ2-4	CASSLTLFLAKNIQYF	TGTGCCAGCAGTTTAACGCTCTTCCTCGCCAAAAACATTCAGTACTTC
TRBV5-1	TRBD1	NA	TRBJ1-4	CASSRTGGLMDNEKLFF	TGCGCCAGCTCCCGGACAGGGGGCTTGATGGACAATGAAAAACTGTTTTTT
TRBV28	NA	NA	TRBJ1-5	CASSLLKGLIYSNQPQHF	TGTGCCAGCAGTTTACTCAAGGGTTTAATTTATAGCAATCAGCCCCAGCATTTT
TRBV6-5	NA	NA	TRBJ2-3	CATGGGAWDTQYF	TGTGCCACCGGAGGGGGCGCCTGGGATACGCAGTATTTT
TRBV11-2	TRBD1	NA	TRBJ2-5	CASSPQGQTQETQYF	TGTGCCAGCAGCCCCCAGGGACAGACTCAAGAGACCCAGTACTTC
TRBV18	NA	NA	TRBJ1-3	CASSESSGNTIYF	TGTGCCAGTTCAGAGAGCTCTGGAAACACCATATATTTT
TRBV2	NA	NA	TRBJ2-3	CASSERPGGTLTDTQYF	TGTGCCAGCAGTGAAAGGCCTGGGGGGACCCTCACAGATACGCAGTATTTT
TRBV6-2/TRBV6-3	NA	NA	TRBJ1-5	CASSPEGREWQPQHF	TGTGCCAGCAGTCCAGAAGGTAGGGAATGGCAGCCCCAGCATTTT
TRBV6-5	TRBD2	NA	TRBJ2-1	CASSYSGGGSYNEQFF	TGTGCCAGCAGTTACTCTGGGGGGGGATCCTACAATGAGCAGTTCTTC
TRBV2	NA	NA	TRBJ1-4	CASSVLRSATNEKLFF	TGTGCCAGCAGTGTTCTCAGGAGTGCAACTAATGAAAAACTGTTTTTT
TRBV6-5	NA	NA	TRBJ2-7	CASTGGNYEQYF	TGTGCCAGCACCGGAGGGAACTACGAGCAGTACTTC
TRBV24-1	NA	NA	TRBJ1-5	CATSDPRGGGQPQHF	TGTGCCACCAGTGACCCGCGGGGGGGAGGGCAGCCCCAGCATTTT
TRBV12-3/TRBV12-4	NA	NA	TRBJ1-1	CASSFGGSPEAFF	TGTGCCAGCAGTTTCGGGGGTTCACCTGAAGCTTTCTTT
TRBV18	TRBD1	NA	TRBJ1-1	CASSPPGTATEAFF	TGTGCCAGCTCACCACCTGGGACAGCCACTGAAGCTTTCTTT
TRBV11-2	NA	few	TRBJ1-4	CASSRSVQGNEKLFF	TGTGCCAGCAGTCGATCGGTACAGGGTAATGAAAAACTGTTTTTT
TRBV27	TRBD2	NA	TRBJ2-1	CASSLRLAGAYNEQFF	TGTGCCAGCAGTCTCAGACTAGCGGGGGCCTACAATGAGCAGTTCTTC
TRBV7-2	TRBD2	few	TRBJ2-7	CASSLPTSGHSYEQYF	TGTGCCAGCAGCTTACCAACTAGCGGACACTCCTACGAGCAGTACTTC
TRBV7-2	TRBD2	NA	TRBJ2-7	CASSLGTSFRNEQYF	TGTGCCAGCAGCTTAGGGACTAGCTTCCGAAACGAGCAGTACTTC
TRBV9	NA	few	TRBJ1-3	CASSGAIDLLGNTIYF	TGTGCCAGCAGCGGGGCCATAGACCTCCTTGGAAACACCATATATTTT
TRBV10-3	NA	NA	TRBJ2-7	CAIRETDNPIYEQYF	TGTGCCATCAGGGAGACGGATAACCCTATCTACGAGCAGTACTTC
TRBV30	NA	NA	TRBJ1-1	CAWTDWGRNTEAFF	TGTGCCTGGACCGACTGGGGGCGGAACACTGAAGCTTTCTTT
TRBV28	TRBD1	once	TRBJ1-2	CASSGQGNYGYTF	TGTGCCAGCTCCGGACAGGGGAACTATGGCTACACCTTC
TRBV28	TRBD2	NA	TRBJ2-7	CASSRRRGGSYEQYF	TGTGCCAGCAGCCGCAGACGCGGGGGTTCCTACGAGCAGTACTTC
TRBV7-9	TRBD1	NA	TRBJ2-7	CASSHRDSSYEQYF	TGTGCCAGCAGCCACCGGGACAGCTCCTACGAGCAGTACTTC
TRBV10-3	NA	few	TRBJ2-3	CAISEWGPPDTQYF	TGTGCCATCAGTGAGTGGGGACCCCCCGATACGCAGTATTTT
TRBV23-1	TRBD2	NA	TRBJ2-1	CASSQFFPSGSYREQFF	TGCGCCAGCAGTCAATTCTTCCCTAGCGGGAGTTATCGTGAGCAGTTCTTC
TRBV5-6	NA	NA	TRBJ1-4	CASSSPGQVEKLFF	TGTGCCAGCAGCTCTCCGGGACAAGTTGAAAAACTGTTTTTT
TRBV24-1	NA	NA	TRBJ1-1	CATSARGENTEAFF	TGTGCCACCAGTGCAAGGGGGGAGAACACTGAAGCTTTCTTT
TRBV7-9	NA	once	TRBJ1-2	CASSFSDRPHYGYTF	TGTGCCAGCAGCTTTTCCGACAGGCCTCACTATGGCTACACCTTC
TRBV5-8	NA	NA	TRBJ2-7	CASSLIGTYEQYF	TGTGCCAGCAGCTTGATCGGGACCTACGAGCAGTACTTC
TRBV5-6	TRBD2	NA	TRBJ2-3	CASSLEQRGAGTQYF	TGTGCCAGCAGCTTGGAACAGCGGGGGGCGGGTACGCAGTATTTT
TRBV15	TRBD1	NA	TRBJ1-6	CATSRLGQSNSPLHF	TGTGCCACCAGCAGATTGGGACAGTCAAATTCACCCCTCCACTTT
TRBV6-5	NA	few	TRBJ1-5	CASSYSKSQPQHF	TGTGCCAGCAGTTACTCGAAAAGTCAGCCCCAGCATTTT
TRBV5-5	TRBD2	NA	TRBJ2-3	CASSLPLAGDTQYF	TGTGCCAGCAGCTTGCCCCTAGCGGGAGATACGCAGTATTTT
TRBV19	NA	NA	TRBJ1-2	CASRLWAGGGYTF	TGTGCCAGTAGACTTTGGGCAGGCGGCGGCTACACCTTC
TRBV5-4	TRBD2	once	TRBJ2-2	CASSRPGTRGTGELFF	TGTGCCAGCAGCCGTCCCGGGACTAGAGGGACCGGGGAGCTGTTTTTT
TRBV14	TRBD2	NA	TRBJ2-4	CASSQILAGQRGGIQYF	TGTGCCAGCAGCCAGATACTAGCGGGCCAAAGGGGGGGCATTCAGTACTTC
TRBV7-9	TRBD2	NA	TRBJ2-3	CASTTSGDTQYF	TGTGCCAGCACCACTAGCGGCGATACGCAGTATTTT
TRBV28	TRBD1	NA	TRBJ1-1	CASSLPPGTGVGAFF	TGTGCCAGCAGTTTACCCCCCGGGACAGGGGTTGGAGCTTTCTTT
TRBV18	NA	NA	TRBJ2-2	CASSPTVGGELFF	TGTGCCAGCTCACCTACGGTTGGCGGGGAGCTGTTTTTT
TRBV6-5	NA	NA	TRBJ2-7	CASTQGHEQYF	TGTGCCAGCACACAGGGCCACGAGCAGTACTTC
TRBV15	NA	NA	TRBJ2-5	CATSRDLAGIQETQYF	TGTGCCACCAGCAGAGATCTAGCAGGGATCCAAGAGACCCAGTACTTC
TRBV27	NA	few	TRBJ2-7	CASSFRRLTYEQYF	TGTGCCAGCAGTTTTCGGAGGCTTACCTACGAGCAGTACTTC
TRBV19	TRBD1	NA	TRBJ2-5	CASSSHGTGGVETQYF	TGTGCCAGTAGTAGCCACGGGACAGGGGGCGTAGAGACCCAGTACTTC
TRBV6-6	TRBD1	once	TRBJ2-2	CASDRGIVTGELFF	TGTGCCTCCGACAGGGGAATAGTCACCGGGGAGCTGTTTTTT
TRBV14	NA	NA	TRBJ1-4	CASSQVKGREKLFF	TGTGCCAGCAGCCAAGTAAAGGGACGGGAAAAACTGTTTTTT
TRBV6-5	TRBD1	NA	TRBJ1-6	CASTWTGSNYSPLHF	TGTGCCAGCACCTGGACAGGGTCGAATTATTCACCCCTCCACTTT
TRBV27	TRBD1	NA	TRBJ1-1	CASSFDRGGDLNTEAFF	TGTGCCAGCAGTTTTGACAGGGGTGGGGACCTGAACACTGAAGCTTTCTTT
TRBV3-1/TRBV3-2	NA	NA	TRBJ1-1	CASSQDGGAEAFF	TGTGCCAGCAGCCAGGACGGCGGGGCTGAAGCTTTCTTT
TRBV7-2	NA	NA	TRBJ1-2	CASSPGLTYGYTF	TGTGCCAGCAGTCCGGGACTGACATATGGCTACACCTTC
TRBV2	NA	NA	TRBJ2-7	CASRDTGSYEQYF	TGTGCCAGCAGGGATACAGGGTCCTACGAGCAGTACTTC
TRBV7-2	NA	NA	TRBJ1-5	CASSPEQGPNQPQHF	TGTGCCAGCAGCCCGGAGCAGGGGCCCAATCAGCCCCAGCATTTT
TRBV9	NA	NA	TRBJ2-2	CASSPRVTGELFF	TGTGCCAGCAGCCCCAGGGTTACCGGGGAGCTGTTTTTT
TRBV11-2	NA	NA	TRBJ1-2	CASSDLFGYTF	TGTGCCAGCAGCGACCTATTTGGCTACACCTTC
TRBV20-1	NA	NA	TRBJ1-5	CSASRWGSNQPQHF	TGCAGTGCTAGTCGTTGGGGAAGCAATCAGCCCCAGCATTTT
TRBV2	TRBD2	NA	TRBJ2-1	CASSLSGDSYNEQFF	TGTGCCAGCAGCCTTAGCGGGGATTCCTACAATGAGCAGTTCTTC
TRBV14	NA	once	TRBJ2-1	CASSHQAGSFNEQFF	TGTGCCAGCAGCCACCAAGCAGGATCCTTCAATGAGCAGTTCTTC
TRBV5-5	NA	NA	TRBJ1-1	CASSHDRSRAFF	TGTGCCAGCAGTCATGACAGATCTCGAGCTTTCTTT
TRBV19	NA	NA	TRBJ2-2	CASSMGFMGTGELFF	TGTGCCAGTAGTATGGGCTTCATGGGCACCGGGGAGCTGTTTTTT